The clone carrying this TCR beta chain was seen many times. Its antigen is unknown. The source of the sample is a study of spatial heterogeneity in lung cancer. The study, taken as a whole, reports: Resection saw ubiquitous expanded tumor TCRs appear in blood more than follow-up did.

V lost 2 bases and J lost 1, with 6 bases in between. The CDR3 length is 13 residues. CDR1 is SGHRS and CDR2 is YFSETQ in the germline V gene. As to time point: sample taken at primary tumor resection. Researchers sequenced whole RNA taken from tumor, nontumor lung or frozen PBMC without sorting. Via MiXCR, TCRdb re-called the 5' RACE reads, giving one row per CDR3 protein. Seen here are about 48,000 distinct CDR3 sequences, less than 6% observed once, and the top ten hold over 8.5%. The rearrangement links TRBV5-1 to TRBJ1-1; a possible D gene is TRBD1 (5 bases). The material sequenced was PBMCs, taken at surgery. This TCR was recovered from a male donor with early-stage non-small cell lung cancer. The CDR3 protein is CASSFTGNTEAFF. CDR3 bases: TGCGCCAGCAGCTTTACAGGGAACACTGAAGCTTTCTTT.